This T cell receptor beta chain was identified during a study of graft-versus-host responses after intestinal transplantation. The overall study: Anti-thymocyte globulin induction preceded roughly 3 years of tacrolimus and steroid maintenance in all recipients.

A remark on this clone: Antigen specificity is unknown.

With 4 bases clipped from V and 6 bases from J, the junction kept 11 bases outside the gene matches. From germline, CDR1 is SGHAT and CDR2 FQNNGV. The CDR3 runs 15 residues. Here immunoSEQ multiplex PCR was the method, and the copy in TCRdb shows in-frame clones only, minus some. This table has more than 40,000 clones, around 95% appearing once. The chain employs TRBV11-2 and TRBJ1-1, with 7 bases identical to TRBD1. This TCR derives from a human donor who was the organ donor for an intestinal transplant. This sample comprised unstimulated CD8+ T cells sorted from spleen or lymph node cells, obtained before transplant. CDR3 nucleotides: TGTGCCAGCAGCTGGTCCGGGACAGAAAGGCCTGAAGCTTTCTTT. This encodes CASSWSGTERPEAFF.